What follows are 10 T cell receptor beta chains derived from one specimen sequenced in a study of blood T cell repertoires in COVID-19. The table came from immunoSEQ multiplex PCR; TCRdb's copy has only in-frame clones and leaves some out. The sample gives approximately 260,000 clones, roughly 90% of which show up once; more than 6% is in the top ten. The sequenced material came from peripheral blood. These receptors all stem from a man aged 55-75 years who had recovered from COVID-19.

This clone was counted a few times. This chain uses TRBV9 with TRBJ2-2; D possibly corresponds to TRBD1 (5 bases). V lost 4 bases and J 6 bases, leaving 16 bases between the germline ends. CDR1 and CDR2 from the germline V gene are SGDLS and YYNGEE. CDR3 length: 15 amino acids. The chain's CDR3 is CASSQGPTPAGELFF. CDR3 nucleotides: TGTGCCAGCAGCCAGGGCCCTACTCCCGCCGGGGAGCTGTTTTTT.

The chain links TRBV6-5 to TRBJ1-4; 10 bases agree with TRBD1. This CDR3 has 14 amino acids. The V gene's germline CDR1 is MNHEY and CDR2 SVGAGI. The junction had 5 bases not matched to a gene; V was cut back by 8 bases and J by 5 bases. This CDR3 is CASHRQGANEKLFF. DNA for the CDR3: TGTGCCAGCCACCGACAGGGGGCAAATGAAAAACTGTTTTTT.

The V gene is TRBV18, the J gene TRBJ2-3; 9 bases are shared with TRBD1. Unmatched junction bases numbered 3, after V lost 2 bases and J lost 6 bases. The CDR3 length is 14 residues. From germline, CDR1 is KGHSH and CDR2 LQKENI. The CDR3 region is CASSPNGQGDTQYF. The CDR3 nucleotides read TGTGCCAGCTCACCAAATGGACAGGGGGATACGCAGTATTTT.

The chain joins TRBV11-3 to TRBJ2-1, with 10 bases matching TRBD1. The CDR3 is 16 amino acids. V shed 6 bases and J 4 bases; nucleotides not matched to a gene: 9. Germline V gene sequence: CDR1 SGHNT, CDR2 YENEEA. CDR3: CASSHSPGQGYNEQFF. Here the CDR3 DNA reads TGTGCCAGCAGTCATTCCCCGGGACAGGGGTACAATGAGCAGTTCTTC.

On this clone: In the same sample, other DNA sequences code for this CDR3. The J gene is TRBJ1-2, the V gene TRBV25-1; tentatively, D is TRBD1 (6 bases). This CDR3 has 13 residues. CDR1 and CDR2 from the germline V gene are MGHDK and SYGVNS. V lost 6 bases, J lost 4 bases, and 12 bases lay in between. The CDR3 nucleotides are TGTGCCAGCAGCAAACAGGGCGCCTATGGCTACACCTTC. It specifies CASSKQGAYGYTF.

The chain employs TRBV5-1 and TRBJ2-5, with TRBD1 matching over 9 bases. CDR3 length: 16 residues. Germline values: CDR1 SGHRS, CDR2 YFSETQ. V was clipped by 0 bases and J by 4 bases; unmatched bases: 7. The chain's CDR3 is CASSLVGQGRTETQYF. CDR3 DNA sequence: TGCGCCAGCAGCTTGGTCGGACAGGGGCGGACAGAGACCCAGTACTTC.

In its sample, this clone was seen a few times. DNA of the CDR3: TGCGCCAGCAGCCCCGGGGGAGGGGCGAGGAACACTGAAGCTTTCTTT. Its translation: CASSPGGGARNTEAFF. The chain joins TRBV5-1 to TRBJ1-1; D is possibly TRBD1 (5 bases). CDR1 SGHRS and CDR2 YFSETQ come from the germline V gene. There are 16 residues in the CDR3. Trimming removed 4 bases from V and 1 base from J, with 17 bases in between.

This clone was observed a single time. This chain connects TRBV6-6 to TRBJ1-5; D is undetermined. CDR1 MNHNY and CDR2 SVGAGI come from the germline V gene (reference sequence). Trimming stripped 8 bases from V and 4 bases from J, with 12 bases between. The CDR3 runs 13 residues. CDR3 nucleotide sequence: TGTGCCAGCTCGGAGGCACGGAATCAGCCCCAGCATTTT. Its protein is CASSEARNQPQHF.

This chain uses TRBV5-4 with TRBJ2-3; 15 bases are shared with TRBD2. The germline CDR1 and CDR2 sequences are SGHNT and YYREEE (reference sequence). V lost 4 bases to trimming and J lost 4 bases; unmatched junction nucleotides: 7. The CDR3 length is 17 residues. CDR3 sequence (DNA): TGTGCCAGCAGCCCGGGACTAGCGGGGGGTTCTTCAGATACGCAGTATTTT. This gives the protein CASSPGLAGGSSDTQYF.

This chain links TRBV24-1 with TRBJ1-2; D remains unclear. The CDR3 loop spans 13 amino acids. Trimming stripped 6 bases from V and 4 bases from J, with 11 bases between. Germline values: CDR1 KGHDR, CDR2 SFDVKD. CDR3 coding DNA: TGTGCCACCAGTTCCTCGCTGGCCTATGGCTACACCTTC. It translates to CATSSSLAYGYTF.